Shown below are 21 T cell receptor beta chains from a single sample sequenced in a study of vaccination and CD4 T cells after COVID-19. These receptors lack a known antigen. Sample treatment: roughly 10-day PBMC culture with coronavirus spike peptide pools or control peptides (ViraFEST assay). The Oncomine TCR Beta short-read assay sequenced DNA from cultured CD4+ T cells. TCRdb used MiXCR to reprocess the PCR reads, holding one entry per CDR3 protein. The sample contains 8,500 to 10,000 distinct CDR3 sequences, almost 50% of which appear only once. Sequenced sample: CD4+ T cells from blood, cultured in vitro. The source is a human donor who had recovered from COVID-19.

Remarks on this clonotype: An end of the junction differs from the germline gene, which may be a read error. The chain recombines TRBV7-7 with TRBJ2-1; a possible D gene is TRBD2 (5 bases). This CDR3 is built from 13 residues. From germline, CDR1 is SSHAT and CDR2 FNYEAQ (reference sequence). CDR3 in DNA: TGTGCTAGCAGCCGTCACGCGGGCAATGAGCAGTTCTTC. Translated: CASSRHAGNEQFF. Combining the CDR3 with reference TRBV7-7 and TRBJ2-1 gives the whole variable domain GAGVSQSPRYKVTKRGQDVTLRCDPISSHATLYWYQQALGQGPEFLTYFNYEAQPDKSGLPSDRFSAERPEGSISTLTIQRTEQRDSAMYRCASSRHAGNEQFFGPGTRLTVL.

The V call is TRBV24-1, the J call TRBJ2-1; TRBD2 matches 7 bases. Germline V gene lookup returns CDR1 KGHDR and CDR2 SFDVKD. The V gene end was trimmed by 5 bases and the J gene end by 4 bases; junction bases not matched to a gene: 13. The CDR3 extends over 17 amino acids. The CDR3 is CATSAGTLADRYNEQFF. CDR3 sequence (DNA): TGTGCCACCAGTGCGGGAACCCTAGCGGATCGATACAATGAGCAGTTCTTC.

This clonotype came up a few times. V gene TRBV18 combines with J gene TRBJ1-2; no firm D call. This CDR3 region has 14 residues. Deletions cut 0 bases from V and 4 bases from J, with 9 bases between. Germline V gene sequence: CDR1 KGHSH, CDR2 LQKENI. CDR3 sequence reads: CASSPPGVTYGYTF. For the CDR3, the DNA is TGTGCCAGCTCACCACCCGGGGTTACCTATGGCTACACCTTC.

This chain uses TRBV6-1 with TRBJ2-5, with D possibly called TRBD1 or TRBD2 (5 bases each). Germline V CDR1 and CDR2: MNHNS, SASEGT. This CDR3 region has 14 residues. V lost 5 bases, J lost 2 bases, and 12 bases lay in between. Here the CDR3 DNA reads TGTGCCAGCAGTAACAAGGGACGGCAAGAGACCCAGTACTTC. Protein product: CASSNKGRQETQYF.

The rearrangement uses TRBV12-3 or TRBV12-4 and TRBJ1-2; 8 nucleotides agree with TRBD1. This CDR3 has 13 residues. With 5 bases clipped from V and 4 bases from J, the junction kept 3 bases outside the gene matches. As DNA, the CDR3 is TGTGCCAGCAGTCTGACAGGGGCCTATGGCTACACCTTC. Amino acid sequence: CASSLTGAYGYTF.

In nucleotides, the CDR3 is TGTGCCAGCAGCCCCCGTAGCGGGAGCGACGAGCAGTACTTC. It encodes CASSPRSGSDEQYF. The chain combines TRBV27 with TRBJ2-7; 9 positions agree with TRBD2. CDR1 MNHEY and CDR2 SMNVEV come from the germline V gene (reference sequence). The V gene end was trimmed by 6 bases and the J gene end by 5 bases; junction bases not matched to a gene: 8. The CDR3 is 14 residues long.

The rearrangement joins TRBV6-2 or TRBV6-3 to TRBJ1-2; a weak D match, TRBD1 (5 bases). The CDR3 runs 13 residues. Germline V CDR1 and CDR2: MNHEY, SVGEGT. Trimming cost V 5 bases and J 4 bases, with 11 bases left between them. CDR3: CASSTGRVYGYTF. The CDR3 nucleotides read TGTGCCAGCAGTACAGGACGGGTCTATGGCTACACCTTC.

This clonotype was counted only a few times. The gene calls are TRBV7-8 and TRBJ1-5; 10 bases map to TRBD1. The CDR3 is 18 residues long. In germline, CDR1 is SGHVS, CDR2 FQNEAQ. Losses at the gene ends were 2 bases for V and 0 bases for J; bases not matched to a gene: 7. The CDR3 nucleotides are TGTGCCAGCAGCTTATTGACAGGGGGCATATTTAGCAATCAGCCCCAGCATTTT. Protein sequence: CASSLLTGGIFSNQPQHF.

The chain is built from TRBV20-1 and TRBJ1-2, with a tentative D call TRBD1 (6 bases). Per the germline V gene, CDR1 is DFQATT and CDR2 is SNEGSKA (reference sequence). V gave up 6 bases and J gave up 8 bases, with 22 bases separating them. The CDR3 consists of 14 residues. CDR3 DNA sequence: TGCAGTGCAAGAAAGACAGGATCCGGGGTGGGCTACACCTTC. Protein: CSARKTGSGVGYTF.

This clonotype was counted only a few times. V is TRBV14 and J is TRBJ2-7; D may be TRBD2 (7 bases). The length of the CDR3 is 14 residues. V lost 1 base and J 8 bases, leaving 15 bases between the germline ends. The V gene's germline CDR1 is SGHDN and CDR2 FVKESK. DNA of the CDR3: TGTGCCAGCAGCCAAGGCGGGGGCCCAACCAAGCAGTACTTC. Translation: CASSQGGGPTKQYF.

This clonotype has more than one count but fewer than ten. The genes are TRBV12-3 or TRBV12-4 and TRBJ1-1; possibly TRBD1 for D (5 bases). V gave up 7 bases and J gave up 2 bases, with 14 bases separating them. The CDR3 is 14 amino acids. The CDR3 protein is CASTWTTVNTEAFF. The DNA for the CDR3 is TGTGCCAGCACCTGGACGACAGTAAACACTGAAGCTTTCTTT.

The chain is built from TRBV7-2 and TRBJ1-5; D remains unclear. V lost 5 bases and J lost 3, with 5 bases in between. This CDR3 contains 12 residues. The germline V gene encodes CDR1 SGHTA and CDR2 FQGNSA. This CDR3 is CASSLVNQPQHF. The CDR3 DNA follows: TGTGCCAGCAGCCTTGTCAATCAGCCCCAGCATTTT.

The V call is TRBV7-2, the J call TRBJ2-5; 8 nucleotides match TRBD1. Germline CDR1 reads SGHTA; CDR2 reads FQGNSA. This CDR3 is built from 15 residues. The V gene end was trimmed by 3 bases and the J gene end by 9 bases; junction bases not matched to a gene: 12. The CDR3 here is CASSLRRTGQGAQYF. CDR3 DNA sequence: TGTGCCAGCAGCTTGCGTAGGACAGGGCAAGGAGCCCAGTACTTC.

The CDR3 sequence: CATRRRGPFNEQFF. CDR3 DNA: TGTGCCACCAGAAGGAGGGGCCCCTTCAATGAGCAGTTCTTC. The chain is built from TRBV15 and TRBJ2-1; tentatively, D is TRBD2 (6 bases). V was pared by 6 bases and J by 6 bases, with 15 bases between. Germline values: CDR1 LNHNV, CDR2 YYDKDF (reference sequence). The CDR3 loop spans 14 amino acids.

The chain employs TRBV7-6 and TRBJ2-1; a weak D match, TRBD1 (6 bases). The CDR3 covers 13 residues. Deletions cut 3 bases from V and 5 bases from J, with 8 bases between. The germline CDR1 and CDR2 sequences are SGHVS and FNYEAQ. Here the CDR3 DNA reads TGTGCCAGCAGCTTGAACAGGGACAATGAGCAGTTCTTC. This gives the protein CASSLNRDNEQFF.

Details on this clonotype: A much larger clone is a single base away; this may be a read error. The conserved final phenylalanine or tryptophan is absent from the CDR3, which likely points to a read error. The genes are TRBV19 and TRBJ1-5; D is ambiguous. Between the trimmed V and J ends, which lost 3 bases and 6 bases, there was a span of 12 bases. The CDR3 extends over 14 amino acids. Germline CDR1 LNHDA, CDR2 SQIVND (reference sequence). The CDR3 DNA reads TGTGCCAGTAGTATTGGCGCGTCTGTTCAGCCCCAGCATCTT. As protein: CASSIGASVQPQHL.

This clonotype is deemed medium-sized. The V and J genes are TRBV18 and TRBJ1-6, with 10 bases lining up with TRBD1. The CDR3 extends over 17 amino acids. V was pared by 5 bases and J by 5 bases, with 9 bases of the junction left unmatched. From germline, CDR1 is KGHSH and CDR2 LQKENI. DNA of the CDR3: TGTGCCAGCTCATCAACGACAGGGGGCGGTAATAATTCACCCCTCCACTTT. It specifies CASSSTTGGGNNSPLHF. Full variable domain (outside the CDR3, taken from reference TRBV18 and TRBJ1-6): NAGVMQNPRHLVRRRGQEARLRCSPMKGHSHVYWYRQLPEEGLKFMVYLQKENIIDESGMPKERFSAEFPKEGPSILRIQQVVRGDSAAYFCASSSTTGGGNNSPLHFGNGTRLTVT.

This clonotype counts as medium-sized. In nucleotides, the CDR3 is TGTGCCAGCAGCTTGTGTGGGTCCGGGGGACGACATCAGCCCCAGCATTTT. Translation gives CASSLCGSGGRHQPQHF. This sequence joins TRBV11-1 and TRBJ1-5; D perhaps matches TRBD1 (5 bases). Looked up from germline, CDR1 is SGHAT and CDR2 is FQDESV (reference sequence). With 3 bases removed from V and 5 bases from J, the gap between germline ends came to 20 bases. The CDR3 runs 17 residues.

In this sample, this clonotype is large. V gene TRBV6-1 combines with J gene TRBJ1-2; no reliable D call. CDR1 is MNHNS and CDR2 is SASEGT in the germline V gene. The CDR3 extends over 14 amino acids. The V gene lost 6 bases and the J gene lost 9 bases, with 20 bases spanning the gap. The CDR3 reads CASSPGIAARRYTF. CDR3 DNA sequence: TGTGCCAGCAGCCCTGGTATTGCAGCCCGACGCTACACCTTC.

The J gene is TRBJ2-1, the V gene TRBV20-1; D may be TRBD2 (6 bases). The CDR3 is 15 amino acids. With 8 bases removed from V and 3 bases from J, the gap between germline ends came to 20 bases. From germline, CDR1 is DFQATT and CDR2 SNEGSKA (reference sequence). CDR3 sequence (DNA): TGCAGTCCGTGGTCTCCGGGAGTAGGCTACAATGAGCAGTTCTTC. This encodes CSPWSPGVGYNEQFF.

V usage is TRBV7-2 and J usage is TRBJ2-2; 7 bases align to TRBD2. The V gene end was trimmed by 2 bases and the J gene end by 4 bases; junction bases not matched to a gene: 7. Looked up from germline, CDR1 is SGHTA and CDR2 is FQGNSA. This CDR3 is 16 amino acids long. CDR3: CASSLISGAATGELFF. CDR3 in DNA: TGTGCCAGCAGCTTAATCAGCGGGGCGGCCACCGGGGAGCTGTTTTTT.